This entry is about one T cell receptor (beta chain). What it recognizes is unknown. TCR sequencing used cDNA made by reverse transcription of extracted RNA. The protocol was immunoSEQ multiplex PCR, while the TCRdb copy is restricted to in-frame clones and leaves out a portion. The top ten clones hold around 5.7% of a sample with 65,000 to 90,000 clones, roughly 47% of them seen once. These data originate in a study of CD8+ T cells in alopecia areata. Study-level points and caveats: Lesional scalp, notably in alopecia totalis/universalis, had clonality above that of normal scalp. Sharing of TCR sequences between patients (possibly for HLA-related reasons) was less clear than in mice.

The clonotype was recovered from a human donor with alopecia areata. Sequenced input: NKG2D-high CD8+ T cells sorted from blood.

Here the CDR3 DNA reads TGTGCCAGCAGCTCAGCAGGGGGTGAAGCTGGCACAGATACGCAGTATTTT. It encodes CASSSAGGEAGTDTQYF. The chain links TRBV11-2 to TRBJ2-3; TRBD1 agrees at 7 bases. V shed 4 bases, J shed 1 base, and the junction held 11 bases outside the gene matches. This CDR3 is 17 amino acids long. Germline loops: CDR1 SGHAT, CDR2 FQNNGV.